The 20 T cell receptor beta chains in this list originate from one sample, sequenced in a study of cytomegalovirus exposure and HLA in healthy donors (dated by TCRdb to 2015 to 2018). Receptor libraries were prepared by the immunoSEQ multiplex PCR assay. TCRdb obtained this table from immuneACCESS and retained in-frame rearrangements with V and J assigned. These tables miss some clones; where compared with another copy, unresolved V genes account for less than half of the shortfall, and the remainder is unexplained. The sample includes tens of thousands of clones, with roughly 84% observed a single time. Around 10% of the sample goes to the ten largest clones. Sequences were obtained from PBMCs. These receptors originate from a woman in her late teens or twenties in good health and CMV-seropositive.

CDR3 DNA: TGTGCCAGCAGCCTGAGAGCGGGCGAGAACACCGGGGAGCTGTTTTTT. Protein: CASSLRAGENTGELFF. The chain combines TRBV21-1 with TRBJ2-2; TRBD2, the table's D call, lacks a check against the DNA. TRBV21-1 represents a pseudogene. This CDR3 region has 16 residues.

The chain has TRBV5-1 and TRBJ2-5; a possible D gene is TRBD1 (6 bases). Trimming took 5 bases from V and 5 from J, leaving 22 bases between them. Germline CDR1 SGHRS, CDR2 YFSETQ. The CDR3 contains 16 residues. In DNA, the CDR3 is TGCGCCAGCAGGCCCGACTTAGGGGGTTCAGGGGAGACCCAGTACTTC. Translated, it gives CASRPDLGGSGETQYF. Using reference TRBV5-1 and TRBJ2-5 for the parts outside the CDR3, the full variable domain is KAGVTQTPRYLIKTRGQQVTLSCSPISGHRSVSWYQQTPGQGLQFLFEYFSETQRNKGNFPGRFSGRQFSNSRSEMNVSTLELGDSALYLCASRPDLGGSGETQYFGPGTRLLVL.

The CDR3 sequence: CASSQDRGRSQPQHF. CDR3 DNA: TGTGCCAGCAGCCAAGACAGGGGTAGGAGTCAGCCCCAGCATTTT. The rearrangement links TRBV14 to TRBJ1-5, with TRBD1 as a possible D gene (6 bases). This CDR3 is 15 amino acids long. Germline CDR1 is SGHDN and CDR2 is FVKESK. V lost 0 bases and J 6 bases, leaving 12 bases between the germline ends. The full variable domain, rest sourced from reference TRBV14 and TRBJ1-5, is EAGVTQFPSHSVIEKGQTVTLRCDPISGHDNLYWYRRVMGKEIKFLLHFVKESKQDESGMPNNRFLAERTGGTYSTLKVQPAELEDSGVYFCASSQDRGRSQPQHFGDGTRLSIL.

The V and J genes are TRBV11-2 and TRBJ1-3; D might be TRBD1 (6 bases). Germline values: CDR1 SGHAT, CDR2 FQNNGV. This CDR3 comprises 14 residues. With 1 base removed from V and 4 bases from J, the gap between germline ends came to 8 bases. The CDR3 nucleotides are TGTGCCAGCAGCTTAGGGGGGCCGGGAAACACCATATATTTT. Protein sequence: CASSLGGPGNTIYF.

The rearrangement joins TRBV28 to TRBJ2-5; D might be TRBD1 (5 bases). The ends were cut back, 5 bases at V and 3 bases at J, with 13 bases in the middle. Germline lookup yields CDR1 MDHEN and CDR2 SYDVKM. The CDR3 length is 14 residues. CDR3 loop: CASSPVDREETQYF. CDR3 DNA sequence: TGTGCCAGCAGTCCCGTTGACAGAGAAGAGACCCAGTACTTC.

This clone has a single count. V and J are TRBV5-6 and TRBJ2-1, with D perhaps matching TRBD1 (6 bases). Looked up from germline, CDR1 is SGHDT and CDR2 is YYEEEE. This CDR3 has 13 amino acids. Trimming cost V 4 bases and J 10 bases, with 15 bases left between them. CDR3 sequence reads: CASSQQGHGEQFF. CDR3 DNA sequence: TGTGCCAGCAGCCAGCAGGGGCACGGGGAGCAGTTCTTC.

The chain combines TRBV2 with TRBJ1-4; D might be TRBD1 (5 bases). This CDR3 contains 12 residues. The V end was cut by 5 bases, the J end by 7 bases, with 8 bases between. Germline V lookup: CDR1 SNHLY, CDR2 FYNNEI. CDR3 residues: CASSRQTEKLFF. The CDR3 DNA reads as TGTGCCAGCAGTCGACAGACTGAAAAACTGTTTTTT.

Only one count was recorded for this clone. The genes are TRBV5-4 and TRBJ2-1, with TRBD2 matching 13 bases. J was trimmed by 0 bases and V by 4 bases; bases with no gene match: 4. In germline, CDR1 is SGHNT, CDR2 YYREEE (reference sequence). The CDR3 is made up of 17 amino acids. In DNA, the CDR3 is TGTGCCAGCAGCCCAAGGACTAGCGGGGGCTCCTACAATGAGCAGTTCTTC. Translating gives CASSPRTSGGSYNEQFF.

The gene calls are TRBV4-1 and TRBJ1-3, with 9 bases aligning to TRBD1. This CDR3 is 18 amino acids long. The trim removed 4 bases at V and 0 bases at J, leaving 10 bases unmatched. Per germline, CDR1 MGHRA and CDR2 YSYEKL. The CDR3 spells CASSPDSGTGFSGNTIYF. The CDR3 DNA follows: TGCGCCAGCAGCCCAGATTCCGGGACAGGGTTCTCTGGAAACACCATATATTTT.

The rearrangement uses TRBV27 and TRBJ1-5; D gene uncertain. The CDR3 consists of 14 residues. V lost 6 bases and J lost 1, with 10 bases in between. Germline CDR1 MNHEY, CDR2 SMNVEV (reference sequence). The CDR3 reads CASRGRVSNQPQHF. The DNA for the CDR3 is TGTGCCAGCAGGGGGAGGGTAAGCAATCAGCCCCAGCATTTT.

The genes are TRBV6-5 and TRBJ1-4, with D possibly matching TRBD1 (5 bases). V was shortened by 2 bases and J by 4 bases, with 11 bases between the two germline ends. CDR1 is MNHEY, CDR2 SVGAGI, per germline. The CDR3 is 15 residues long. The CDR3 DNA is TGTGCCAGCAGTTACATGTGGGGCGGTAATGAAAAACTGTTTTTT. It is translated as CASSYMWGGNEKLFF.

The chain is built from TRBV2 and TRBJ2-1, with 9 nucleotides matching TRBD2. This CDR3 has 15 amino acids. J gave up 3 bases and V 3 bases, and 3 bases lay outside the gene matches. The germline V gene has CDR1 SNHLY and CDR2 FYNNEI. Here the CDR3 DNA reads TGTGCCAGCAGTGACAGCGGGGGGCACTACAATGAGCAGTTCTTC. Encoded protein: CASSDSGGHYNEQFF.

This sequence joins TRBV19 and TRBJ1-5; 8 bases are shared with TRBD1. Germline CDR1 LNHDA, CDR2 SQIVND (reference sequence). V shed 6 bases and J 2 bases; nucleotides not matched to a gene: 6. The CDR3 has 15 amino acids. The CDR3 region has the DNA TGTGCCAGTAGGATTGGACAGGGAGGCAATCAGCCCCAGCATTTT. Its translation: CASRIGQGGNQPQHF.

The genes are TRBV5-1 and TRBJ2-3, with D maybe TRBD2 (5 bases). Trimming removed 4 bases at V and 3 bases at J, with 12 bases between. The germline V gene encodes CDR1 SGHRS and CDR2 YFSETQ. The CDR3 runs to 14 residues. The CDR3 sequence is CASSDRLLTDTQYF. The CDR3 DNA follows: TGCGCCAGCAGCGACCGACTACTTACAGATACGCAGTATTTT.

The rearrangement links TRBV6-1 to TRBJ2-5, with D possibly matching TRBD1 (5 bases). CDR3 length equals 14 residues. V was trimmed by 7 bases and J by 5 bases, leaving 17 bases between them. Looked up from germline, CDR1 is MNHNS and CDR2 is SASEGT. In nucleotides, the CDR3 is TGTGCCAGCACCCGAGTGGGGCCGTGGGAGACCCAGTACTTC. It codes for CASTRVGPWETQYF.

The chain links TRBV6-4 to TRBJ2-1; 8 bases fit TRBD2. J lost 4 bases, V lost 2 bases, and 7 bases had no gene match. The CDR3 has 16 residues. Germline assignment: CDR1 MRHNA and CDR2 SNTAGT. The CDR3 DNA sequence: TGTGCCAGCAGTGACGGGGGCGGGGGGAATTACAATGAGCAGTTCTTC. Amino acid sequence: CASSDGGGGNYNEQFF.

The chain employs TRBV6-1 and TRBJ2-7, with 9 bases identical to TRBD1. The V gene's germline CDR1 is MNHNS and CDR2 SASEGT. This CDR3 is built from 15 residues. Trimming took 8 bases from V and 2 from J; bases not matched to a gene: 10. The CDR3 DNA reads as TGTGCCAGCTTACGAGGACAGGGGATCCCCTACGAGCAGTACTTC. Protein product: CASLRGQGIPYEQYF.

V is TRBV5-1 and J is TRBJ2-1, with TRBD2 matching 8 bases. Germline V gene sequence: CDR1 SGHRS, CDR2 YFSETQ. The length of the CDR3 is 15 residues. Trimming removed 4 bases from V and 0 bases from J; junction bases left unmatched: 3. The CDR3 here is CASSGGGNSYNEQFF. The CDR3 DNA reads TGCGCCAGCAGCGGCGGGGGGAACTCCTACAATGAGCAGTTCTTC.

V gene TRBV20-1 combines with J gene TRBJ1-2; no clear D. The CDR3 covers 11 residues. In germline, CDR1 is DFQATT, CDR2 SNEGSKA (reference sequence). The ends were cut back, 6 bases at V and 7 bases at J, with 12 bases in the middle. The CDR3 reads CSAAVPPGYTF. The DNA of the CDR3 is TGCAGTGCGGCGGTCCCACCTGGCTACACCTTC.

The CDR3 region has the DNA TGTGCCAGGAAGGGACAGCAAAGCACTAATTCACCCCTCCACTTT. Its translation is CARKGQQSTNSPLHF. The V gene is TRBV2, the J gene TRBJ1-6; 7 bases map to TRBD1. Trimming cost V 9 bases and J 6 bases; bases outside gene matches: 11. Looked up from germline, CDR1 is SNHLY and CDR2 is FYNNEI. This CDR3 is 15 amino acids long.